Listed below are T cell receptor beta chains from one sample, sequenced in a study of human T cells and chemical hapten exposure. TCRdb used MiXCR to reprocess the RACE reads, holding one entry per CDR3 protein. The table has about 300,000 distinct CDR3 sequences, approximately 5% seen once; the top ten hold around 8.6%. The starting material was whole blood, obtained in connection with sensitization to the hapten diphenylcyclopropenone (DPC). The source is a woman under 30 with alopecia areata. Some clones in this sample may be carry-over from other donors' samples. CDR3s include the opening cysteine and the closing phenylalanine or tryptophan. The D gene is left open where the match is weak. Size is stated for part of the rows, as once, few or many counts, or as a class when the clone is expanded.

cdr3_nt,cdr3_aa,d_call,clone_size,v_call,j_call
TGTGCCAGCAGTTTAGGTGGGGGCCATGAAGATACGCAGTATTTT,CASSLGGGHEDTQYF,.,.,TRBV12-3/TRBV12-4,TRBJ2-3
TGTGCCAGCAGTGTAGGATCTGTGAAAAATTCACCCCTCCACTTT,CASSVGSVKNSPLHF,.,.,TRBV6-1,TRBJ1-6
TGTGCCAGCAGTATGACAGGGAGCACAGATACGCAGTATTTT,CASSMTGSTDTQYF,TRBD1,many,TRBV12-3/TRBV12-4,TRBJ2-3
TGTGCCAGCAGTCACAACAGGGATGGCTACACCTTC,CASSHNRDGYTF,.,few,TRBV6-2/TRBV6-3,TRBJ1-2
TGTGCCAGCAGCCAGGACGTTCGCCCGGGGGGCGGCACAGATACGCAGTATTTT,CASSQDVRPGGGTDTQYF,.,.,TRBV4-2,TRBJ2-3
TGTGCCAGCAGCCCGAGGACTGTAGCTGGAAACACCATATATTTT,CASSPRTVAGNTIYF,.,few,TRBV7-2,TRBJ1-3
TGTGCCAGCAGTTACTACGGGACAGCTGGAATGAACACTGAAGCTTTCTTT,CASSYYGTAGMNTEAFF,TRBD1,.,TRBV6-5,TRBJ1-1
TGCAGTGCTAGTCCCGATTACTACTACAATGAGCAGTTCTTC,CSASPDYYYNEQFF,.,many,TRBV20-1,TRBJ2-1
TGTGCCAGCAGTTTACCACCTGTAGCTTTCTTT,CASSLPPVAFF,.,few,TRBV12-3/TRBV12-4,TRBJ1-1
TGTGCCATCAATTACTTCCGGGCCAGATATTCCTACGAGCAGTACTTC,CAINYFRARYSYEQYF,.,few,TRBV10-3,TRBJ2-7
TGTGCCAGCAGCTTGGGGGACCTACGGCACAATGAGCAGTTCTTC,CASSLGDLRHNEQFF,.,many,TRBV5-6,TRBJ2-1
TGCAGTGCTAGACATACAGACTACAATGAGCAGTTCTTC,CSARHTDYNEQFF,.,.,TRBV20-1,TRBJ2-1
TGTGCCAGCAGCCCCTGGACAACCGGGGAGCTGTTTTTT,CASSPWTTGELFF,.,.,TRBV7-9,TRBJ2-2
TGTGCCAGCTCACCACCGCAGGGGAACACTGAAGCTTTCTTT,CASSPPQGNTEAFF,.,many,TRBV18,TRBJ1-1
TGCGCCAGCAGCCCCGAGGCCATAATATTCGGGGAGCTGTTTTTT,CASSPEAIIFGELFF,.,.,TRBV5-1,TRBJ2-2
TGTGCCAGCAGCGTGACAGGGGGGAGAGAAAAACTGTTTTTT,CASSVTGGREKLFF,TRBD1,many,TRBV7-3,TRBJ1-4
TGTGCCAGCAGCTTAGATCGCGCAGCGTCCCCTTTCTCTGGAAACACCATATATTTT,CASSLDRAASPFSGNTIYF,.,.,TRBV11-2,TRBJ1-3
TGCGCCAGCAGCTTGGGGGGACTAGCGGATGAGCAGTTCTTC,CASSLGGLADEQFF,TRBD2,many,TRBV5-1,TRBJ2-1
TGTGCCAGCAGCTACAGGCCTCAGACCTACAATGAGCAGTTCTTC,CASSYRPQTYNEQFF,.,many,TRBV7-2,TRBJ2-1
TGTGCCAGCAGTCCACGGGCCGGCTCTGGAAACACCATATATTTT,CASSPRAGSGNTIYF,.,.,TRBV3-1,TRBJ1-3
TGCGCCAGCAGCCAGGAGACAGGGGGAAGTGAAAAACTGTTTTTT,CASSQETGGSEKLFF,TRBD1,many,TRBV4-3,TRBJ1-4
TGTGCCACCAGTGAAGGGGGAACCACCGGGGAGCTGTTTTTT,CATSEGGTTGELFF,.,few,TRBV24-1,TRBJ2-2
TGTGCTAGCAGCGTTGATTCGGGGCTGTACAATGAGCAGTTCTTC,CASSVDSGLYNEQFF,.,.,TRBV7-7,TRBJ2-1
TGTGCCAGCAGCGGCCAACCGGGCTACCAGTACTTC,CASSGQPGYQYF,.,few,TRBV6-1,TRBJ2-4
TGCGCCAGCAGCTTGACGATTTGGCTGGCAGGAAGAGAAGAGACCCAGTACTTC,CASSLTIWLAGREETQYF,.,many,TRBV5-1,TRBJ2-5
TGTGCCAGCAGCTTAGCGGGACAGCATTATGGAAACACCATATATTTT,CASSLAGQHYGNTIYF,TRBD1,many,TRBV7-9,TRBJ1-3
TGTGCCGGGGCGGGGACCAGCACAGATACGCAGTATTTT,CAGAGTSTDTQYF,.,many,TRBV27,TRBJ2-3